This TCR beta chain was captured in a study of tumor-infiltrating lymphocytes in primary liver carcinoma. Study findings and constraints: Tumor-adjacent and tumor-blood pairs shared less of their repertoires than tumor region pairs shared.

DNA and RNA were both co-extracted from about 19-30 mg of bulk tissue that had not been sorted. V was pared by 1 base and J by 4 bases, with 11 bases of the junction left unmatched. The CDR3 spans 18 residues. The germline V gene encodes CDR1 SGHAT and CDR2 FQDESV (reference sequence). With a constant-region primer, TCR beta cDNA was made from approximately 500 ng of total RNA. Each TCR beta library was derived from three nested multiplex PCR rounds that employed slightly modified ARM-PCR. With TRBV1-TRBV30 forward primers and a C-beta reverse primer, the first two PCR rounds were run for nine to eleven cycles each. A single record per CDR3 protein comes from TCRdb applying MiXCR to the multiplex PCR reads. Of about 84,000 distinct CDR3 sequences listed, 55% to 85% are singletons. Sample share makes this clonotype medium-sized. The antigen is unknown.

Material for sequencing was liver tumor tissue from sampling region 1. Subset in this sample: tumor region T1, superior pole. The genes are TRBV11-1 and TRBJ2-2; 8 bases are shared with TRBD2. The receptor's source is a man between 40 and 49 years old with primary liver carcinoma and hepatitis B virus infection. CDR3 sequence: CASSLDAAAGTSTGELFF. CDR3 coding DNA: TGTGCCAGCAGCTTAGACGCTGCGGCAGGGACTAGCACCGGGGAGCTGTTTTTT.